The 9 T cell receptor beta chains below were found in one sample sequenced in a study of a mutant IDH1 vaccine in newly diagnosed glioma. TCRdb's copy holds only in-frame clones and misses some; the assay was immunoSEQ multiplex PCR. The table has around 53,000 clones, 84% seen once; the top ten hold about 4%. Indicated time point: week 47, end of study. The content of each vaccine dose was 300 ug of mutant IDH1 20-mer peptide, and topical imiquimod accompanied it. These receptors' targets are unknown. Material: PBMCs, obtained from a glioma patient whose treatment included an IDH1 peptide vaccine. These receptors came from a woman aged 30 to 39 with glioma. Some clones in this sample may be carry-over from other donors' samples.

The J gene is TRBJ1-5, the V gene TRBV7-9; maybe TRBD1 (6 bases). CDR3 length: 14 amino acids. CDR1 is SEHNR, CDR2 FQNEAQ, per germline (reference sequence). The V gene lost 5 bases and the J gene lost 6 bases, with 14 bases spanning the gap. CDR3: CASSLPGAGQPQHF. CDR3 coding DNA: TGTGCCAGCAGCCTCCCGGGGGCCGGTCAGCCCCAGCATTTT.

This clone has a single count. This chain connects TRBV6-6 to TRBJ2-3, with 12 nucleotides matching TRBD1. The germline gives CDR1 MNHNY, CDR2 SVGAGI (reference sequence). This CDR3 spans 16 amino acids. V shed 3 bases and J 7 bases; nucleotides not matched to a gene: 8. CDR3 loop: CASSYSGTGGRNTQYF. The CDR3 bases are TGTGCCAGCAGTTATTCCGGGACAGGGGGCAGGAATACGCAGTATTTT.

The chain uses TRBV5-4 and TRBJ1-2, with 11 bases that match TRBD1. V lost 6 bases and J lost 8; bases outside the gene matches: 6. Germline V lookup: CDR1 SGHNT, CDR2 YYREEE (reference sequence). The CDR3 has 13 residues. The DNA for the CDR3 is TGTGCCAGCACCCGGGGACAGGGGGAAGGCTACACCTTC. Translated, it gives CASTRGQGEGYTF.

The CDR3 protein is CASSQLASVSGANVLTF. CDR3 DNA: TGTGCCAGCTCACAGCTCGCCAGTGTATCTGGGGCCAACGTCCTGACTTTC. The V call is TRBV18, the J call TRBJ2-6; D not certain. Trimming took 4 bases from V and 1 from J, leaving 14 bases between them. In germline, CDR1 is KGHSH, CDR2 LQKENI. The CDR3 length is 17 residues.

The chain employs TRBV7-9 and TRBJ2-1; 12 bases align to TRBD2. This CDR3 spans 15 amino acids. Germline V gene data show CDR1 as SEHNR and CDR2 as FQNEAQ (reference sequence). J was trimmed by 8 bases and V by 4 bases; bases with no gene match: 6. The CDR3 DNA follows: TGTGCCAGCAGCTCCCCTAGCGGGAGGGCCGATGAGCAGTTCTTC. This translates into CASSSPSGRADEQFF.

The chain recombines TRBV19 with TRBJ1-1; a weak D match, TRBD1 (5 bases). This CDR3 comprises 14 residues. Germline V gives CDR1 LNHDA, CDR2 SQIVND (reference sequence). V lost 1 base and J 4 bases, leaving 10 bases between the germline ends. This chain's CDR3 is CASSIGTQATEAFF. In nucleotides, the CDR3 is TGTGCCAGTAGTATAGGCACACAGGCCACTGAAGCTTTCTTT.

The chain combines TRBV6-1 with TRBJ2-7; D may be TRBD1 (7 bases). Trimming took 5 bases from V and 5 from J, leaving 19 bases between them. The CDR3 is 15 amino acids. Per germline, CDR1 MNHNS and CDR2 SASEGT. CDR3 coding DNA: TGTGCCAGCAGTCCTCAGGGGGGCCCACGGCACGAGCAGTACTTC. It specifies CASSPQGGPRHEQYF.

The rearrangement uses TRBV6-5 and TRBJ2-1; unclear D gene. The ends were cut back, 6 bases at V and 12 bases at J, with 21 bases in the middle. Germline CDR1 MNHEY, CDR2 SVGAGI. CDR3 size: 14 residues. Written as DNA, the CDR3 is TGTGCCAGCAGACCCTTAGAAAAGATTAAGGGGCAGTTCTTC. Its protein is CASRPLEKIKGQFF.

The rearrangement uses TRBV5-1 and TRBJ2-7; the D call may be TRBD1 or TRBD2 (6 bases each). The CDR3 sequence is 15 residues long. Trimming removed 5 bases at V and 3 bases at J, with 18 bases between. The germline gives CDR1 SGHRS, CDR2 YFSETQ. As DNA, the CDR3 is TGCGCCAGCAGTGGGGGCGGGACGGCGGACTACGAGCAGTACTTC. This encodes CASSGGGTADYEQYF.